The clone carrying this T cell receptor beta chain was picked up one time. At one end the junction does not follow the germline gene, possibly because of a read error. The entry originates in a study of T cells in Graves' hyperthyroidism and ophthalmopathy. The wider study: Peripheral blood samples were taken at initial diagnosis, prior to any treatment.

There were TCR beta CDR3 regions amplified from RNA transcripts. In the first-round RT-PCR of the TCR CDR3, the HTBI primer set was used. TCRdb reanalysed the multiplex PCR reads using MiXCR and keeps one entry per CDR3 protein. The data contain about 52,000 distinct CDR3 sequences, less than 60% of them singletons. The CDR3 sequence is 13 residues long. Germline V gene data show CDR1 as SGHTA and CDR2 as FQGNSA. The V call is TRBV7-2, the J call TRBJ2-5; D gene uncertain. The sample taken for sequencing was blood. The sequence came from a woman aged 45-59 years with Graves' ophthalmopathy. The CDR3 DNA follows: TGTGCCAGCAGCAGCAGACACCAAGAGGCCCAGTACTTC. It specifies CASSSRHQEAQYF. Using reference TRBV7-2 and TRBJ2-5 for the parts outside the CDR3, the full variable domain is GAGVSQSPSNKVTEKGKDVELRCDPISGHTALYWYRQSLGQGLEFLIYFQGNSAPDKSGLPSDRFSAERTGGSVSTLTIQRTQQEDSAVYLCASSSRHQEAQYFGPGTRLLVL.